This is a list of T cell receptor beta chains from one sample in a study of shared clonotypes between healthy human individuals. The repertoire was sequenced with immunoSEQ multiplex PCR; TCRdb's copy has only in-frame clones and lacks some. In the table there are 850,000 to 1,200,000 clones, around 75% of which are singletons. The sequenced material came from memory CD4+ T cells sorted from blood. These receptors all come from a man aged 18 to 35 in good health. The CDR3 runs from the conserved cysteine through the conserved F or W. Each record gives: J gene, V gene, clone size, D gene, CDR3 protein, CDR3 DNA. A D gene is named only where the DNA matches it firmly. Expanded clones are given a class, and other clones once, few, many or no size at all.

J gene: TRBJ1-3
V gene: TRBV11-2
clone size: .
D gene: .
CDR3 protein: CASSPVPGNTIYF
CDR3 DNA: TGTGCCAGCAGCCCTGTCCCGGGAAACACCATATATTTT

J gene: TRBJ1-6
V gene: TRBV4-1
clone size: few
D gene: .
CDR3 protein: CASSQVQPGQRNNSPLHF
CDR3 DNA: TGCGCCAGCAGCCAAGTACAACCGGGACAACGTAATAATTCACCCCTCCACTTT

J gene: TRBJ2-1
V gene: TRBV4-1
clone size: .
D gene: TRBD2
CDR3 protein: CASSHTLAGVANEQFF
CDR3 DNA: TGCGCCAGCAGCCACACACTAGCGGGGGTTGCCAATGAGCAGTTCTTC

J gene: TRBJ2-5
V gene: TRBV10-3
clone size: many
D gene: .
CDR3 protein: CAISESGYKETQYF
CDR3 DNA: TGTGCCATCAGTGAGTCCGGGTACAAGGAGACCCAGTACTTC

J gene: TRBJ1-3
V gene: TRBV7-9
clone size: .
D gene: .
CDR3 protein: CASSLALRRGNTIYF
CDR3 DNA: TGTGCCAGCAGCTTAGCGCTGAGAAGGGGAAACACCATATATTTT

J gene: TRBJ2-4
V gene: TRBV6-6
clone size: .
D gene: .
CDR3 protein: CASSYVEGVAKNIQYF
CDR3 DNA: TGTGCCAGCAGTTACGTAGAGGGGGTAGCCAAAAACATTCAGTACTTC

J gene: TRBJ2-7
V gene: TRBV6-7
clone size: .
D gene: .
CDR3 protein: CASSPEYF
CDR3 DNA: TGTGCCAGCAGTCCTGAGTACTTC

J gene: TRBJ1-3
V gene: TRBV7-3
clone size: .
D gene: TRBD1
CDR3 protein: CASSRDRDANTIYF
CDR3 DNA: TGTGCCAGCAGCCGGGACAGGGATGCTAACACCATATATTTT

J gene: TRBJ2-5
V gene: TRBV9
clone size: .
D gene: TRBD2
CDR3 protein: CASSVRGGETQYF
CDR3 DNA: TGTGCCAGCAGCGTCCGGGGAGGGGAGACCCAGTACTTC

J gene: TRBJ1-1
V gene: TRBV4-3
clone size: .
D gene: .
CDR3 protein: CASSQEHRWDTEAFF
CDR3 DNA: TGCGCCAGCAGCCAAGAACACAGGTGGGACACTGAAGCTTTCTTT

J gene: TRBJ2-1
V gene: TRBV5-4
clone size: once
D gene: TRBD2
CDR3 protein: CASSLGLAGGYNEQFF
CDR3 DNA: TGTGCCAGCAGCTTGGGCCTAGCGGGGGGATACAATGAGCAGTTCTTC

J gene: TRBJ1-1
V gene: TRBV18
clone size: .
D gene: .
CDR3 protein: CASSLSAGRGASEAFF
CDR3 DNA: TGTGCCAGCTCCCTCTCAGCGGGGAGAGGAGCATCTGAAGCTTTCTTT

J gene: TRBJ2-3
V gene: TRBV4-2
clone size: .
D gene: TRBD2
CDR3 protein: CASSQTSVERITDTQYF
CDR3 DNA: TGTGCCAGCAGCCAAACTAGCGTCGAGCGGATCACAGATACGCAGTATTTT

J gene: TRBJ2-5
V gene: TRBV5-4
clone size: .
D gene: .
CDR3 protein: CASSPSRGRNKETQYF
CDR3 DNA: TGTGCCAGCAGCCCTAGCCGGGGCCGGAACAAAGAGACCCAGTACTTC

J gene: TRBJ1-5
V gene: TRBV7-8
clone size: few
D gene: .
CDR3 protein: CASSLRQKQPQHF
CDR3 DNA: TGTGCCAGCAGCCTCCGACAGAAGCAGCCCCAGCATTTT

J gene: TRBJ1-4
V gene: TRBV5-4
clone size: .
D gene: TRBD1
CDR3 protein: CASSLNRGAEGEKLFF
CDR3 DNA: TGTGCCAGCAGCTTGAACAGGGGCGCGGAAGGTGAAAAACTGTTTTTT

J gene: TRBJ1-4
V gene: TRBV2
clone size: .
D gene: TRBD1
CDR3 protein: CASRVGQGGEKLFF
CDR3 DNA: TGTGCCAGCAGGGTGGGACAGGGAGGAGAAAAACTGTTTTTT

J gene: TRBJ2-3
V gene: TRBV2
clone size: .
D gene: .
CDR3 protein: CASTQQGLSTDTQYF
CDR3 DNA: TGTGCCAGCACTCAACAGGGACTCAGCACAGATACGCAGTATTTT

J gene: TRBJ2-7
V gene: TRBV13
clone size: .
D gene: .
CDR3 protein: CASSLVSSPPYEQYF
CDR3 DNA: TGTGCCAGCAGCTTAGTGTCCTCCCCACCCTACGAGCAGTACTTC

J gene: TRBJ1-1
V gene: TRBV10-3
clone size: once
D gene: TRBD1
CDR3 protein: CAISGQGADTEAFF
CDR3 DNA: TGTGCCATCAGTGGACAGGGGGCAGACACTGAAGCTTTCTTT

J gene: TRBJ1-2
V gene: TRBV28
clone size: .
D gene: .
CDR3 protein: CASRTSGRGYGYTF
CDR3 DNA: TGTGCCAGCAGGACTAGCGGTCGTGGCTATGGCTACACCTTC

J gene: TRBJ1-5
V gene: TRBV30
clone size: few
D gene: .
CDR3 protein: CAWTPGGFYSNQPQHF
CDR3 DNA: TGTGCCTGGACTCCTGGGGGCTTCTATAGCAATCAGCCCCAGCATTTT

J gene: TRBJ1-1
V gene: TRBV6-4
clone size: .
D gene: .
CDR3 protein: CASRRHKPNTEAFF
CDR3 DNA: TGTGCCAGCAGACGACACAAACCAAACACTGAAGCTTTCTTT

J gene: TRBJ2-3
V gene: TRBV5-1
clone size: .
D gene: TRBD1
CDR3 protein: CASSFTGGAADTQYF
CDR3 DNA: TGCGCCAGCAGCTTTACAGGGGGCGCAGCGGATACGCAGTATTTT

J gene: TRBJ1-2
V gene: TRBV6-6
clone size: .
D gene: TRBD1
CDR3 protein: CASSRTGGDGYTF
CDR3 DNA: TGTGCCAGCAGTAGGACAGGGGGCGATGGCTACACCTTC

J gene: TRBJ1-2
V gene: TRBV27
clone size: once
D gene: .
CDR3 protein: CASSPNWEGYGYTF
CDR3 DNA: TGTGCCAGCAGTCCGAACTGGGAGGGCTATGGCTACACCTTC

J gene: TRBJ2-7
V gene: TRBV12-5
clone size: .
D gene: .
CDR3 protein: CASGRDILSYEQYF
CDR3 DNA: TGTGCTAGTGGTAGGGACATACTCTCCTACGAGCAGTACTTC

J gene: TRBJ2-5
V gene: TRBV6-1
clone size: .
D gene: TRBD2
CDR3 protein: CASKVAGGWETQYF
CDR3 DNA: TGTGCCAGCAAAGTAGCGGGGGGCTGGGAGACCCAGTACTTC

J gene: TRBJ1-6
V gene: TRBV5-5
clone size: many
D gene: TRBD1
CDR3 protein: CASSRGTGGFNSPLHF
CDR3 DNA: TGTGCCAGCAGCCGCGGGACAGGGGGTTTTAATTCACCCCTCCACTTT